This T cell receptor beta chain was retrieved from a study of cytomegalovirus exposure and HLA in healthy donors. Overall study results and limits: It was reported that TCR beta sequences correctly inferred the HLA-A and HLA-B alleles for most subjects.

Researchers ran the PCR with 60 Vbeta and 13 Jbeta primers. Repertoires were generated with immunoSEQ multiplex PCR, while TCRdb's copy carries only in-frame clones and drops some. This table has under 200,000 clones, over 70% appearing once. To note about this clone: As yet, its antigen is unknown.

Germline trimming cut 0 bases from V and 5 bases from J; bases unmatched to any gene: 8. CDR1 MNHNY and CDR2 SVGAGI come from the germline V gene (reference sequence). This CDR3 comprises 16 residues. This rearrangement joins TRBV6-6 to TRBJ1-1, with 8 bases fitting TRBD1. The specimen sequenced was PBMCs. The clonotype comes from a man aged 50 or older in good health and CMV-seropositive. CDR3 sequence (DNA): TGTGCCAGCAGTTACTCACGGGGACAGGTCGGTACTGAAGCTTTCTTT. Encoded protein: CASSYSRGQVGTEAFF.